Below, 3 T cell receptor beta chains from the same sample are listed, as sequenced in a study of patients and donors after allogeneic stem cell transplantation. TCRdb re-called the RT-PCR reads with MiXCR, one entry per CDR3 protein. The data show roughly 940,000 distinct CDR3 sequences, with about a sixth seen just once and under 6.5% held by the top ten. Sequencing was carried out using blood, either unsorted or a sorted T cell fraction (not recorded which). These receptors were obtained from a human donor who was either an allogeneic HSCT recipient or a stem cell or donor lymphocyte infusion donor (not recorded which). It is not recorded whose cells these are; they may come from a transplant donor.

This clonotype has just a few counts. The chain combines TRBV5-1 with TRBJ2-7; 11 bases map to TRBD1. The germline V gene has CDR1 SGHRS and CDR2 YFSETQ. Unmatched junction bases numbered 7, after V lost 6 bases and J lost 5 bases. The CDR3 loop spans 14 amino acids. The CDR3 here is CASKRTGGFNEQYF. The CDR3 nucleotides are TGCGCCAGCAAACGGACAGGGGGCTTCAACGAGCAGTACTTC.

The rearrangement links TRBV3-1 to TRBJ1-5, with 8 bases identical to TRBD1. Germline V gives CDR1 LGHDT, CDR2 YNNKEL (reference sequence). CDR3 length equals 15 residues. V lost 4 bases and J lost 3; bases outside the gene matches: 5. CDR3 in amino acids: CASSRDRGNNQPQHF. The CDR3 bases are TGTGCCAGCAGCCGAGACAGGGGAAACAATCAGCCCCAGCATTTT. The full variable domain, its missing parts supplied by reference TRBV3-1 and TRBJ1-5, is DTAVSQTPKYLVTQMGNDKSIKCEQNLGHDTMYWYKQDSKKFLKIMFSYNNKELIINETVPNRFSPKSPDKAHLNLHINSLELGDSAVYFCASSRDRGNNQPQHFGDGTRLSIL.

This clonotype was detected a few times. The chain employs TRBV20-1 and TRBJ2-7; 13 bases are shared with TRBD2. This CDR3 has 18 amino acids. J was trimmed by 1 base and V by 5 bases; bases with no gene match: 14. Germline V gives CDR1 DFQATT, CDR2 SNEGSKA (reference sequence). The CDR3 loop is CSAGTPGLAGVRSYEQYF. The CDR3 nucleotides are TGCAGTGCTGGGACCCCTGGACTAGCGGGAGTAAGGTCCTACGAGCAGTACTTC.